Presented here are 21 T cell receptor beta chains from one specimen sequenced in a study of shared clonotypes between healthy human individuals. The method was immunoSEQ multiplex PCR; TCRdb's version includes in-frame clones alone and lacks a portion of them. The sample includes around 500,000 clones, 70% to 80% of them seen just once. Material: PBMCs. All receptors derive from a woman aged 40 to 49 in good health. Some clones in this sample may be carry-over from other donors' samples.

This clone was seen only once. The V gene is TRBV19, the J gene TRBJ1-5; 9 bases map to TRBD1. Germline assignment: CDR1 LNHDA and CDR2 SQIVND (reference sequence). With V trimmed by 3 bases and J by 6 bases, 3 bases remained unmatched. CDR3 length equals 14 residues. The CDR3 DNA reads TGTGCCAGTAGTATCGGGGACAGGGTTCAGCCCCAGCATTTT. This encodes CASSIGDRVQPQHF.

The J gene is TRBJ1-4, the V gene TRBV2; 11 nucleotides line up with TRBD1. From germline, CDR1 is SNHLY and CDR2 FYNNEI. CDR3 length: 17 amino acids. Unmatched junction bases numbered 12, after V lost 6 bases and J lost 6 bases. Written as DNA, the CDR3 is TGTGCCAGCAGGGAAAGTCCGGGGACAGGGGGTCATGAAAAACTGTTTTTT. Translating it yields CASRESPGTGGHEKLFF.

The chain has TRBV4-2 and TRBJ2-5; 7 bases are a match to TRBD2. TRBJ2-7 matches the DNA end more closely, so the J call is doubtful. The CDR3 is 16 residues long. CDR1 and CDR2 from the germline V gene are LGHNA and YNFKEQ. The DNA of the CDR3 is TGTGCCAGCAGCCACCCCGGGCAGGGAGGGCCGGGCGAGCAGTACTTC. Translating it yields CASSHPGQGGPGEQYF.

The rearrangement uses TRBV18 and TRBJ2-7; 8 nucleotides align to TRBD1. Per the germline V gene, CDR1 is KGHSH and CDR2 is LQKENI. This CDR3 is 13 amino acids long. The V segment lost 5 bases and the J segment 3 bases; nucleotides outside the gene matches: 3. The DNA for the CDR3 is TGTGCCAGCTCAGACGGACAGGGCTACGAGCAGTACTTC. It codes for CASSDGQGYEQYF.

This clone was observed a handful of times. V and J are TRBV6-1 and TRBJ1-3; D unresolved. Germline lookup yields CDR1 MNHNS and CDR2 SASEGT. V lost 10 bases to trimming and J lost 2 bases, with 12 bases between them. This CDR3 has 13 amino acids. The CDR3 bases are TGTGCCACCAGGTTCTATACTGGAAACACCATATATTTT. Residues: CATRFYTGNTIYF.

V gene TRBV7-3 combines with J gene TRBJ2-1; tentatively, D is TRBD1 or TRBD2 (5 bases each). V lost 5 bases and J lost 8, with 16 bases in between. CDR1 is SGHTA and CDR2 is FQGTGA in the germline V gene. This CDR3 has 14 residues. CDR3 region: CASSPGRIVHEQFF. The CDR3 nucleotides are TGTGCCAGCAGCCCGGGACGGATAGTACATGAGCAGTTCTTC.

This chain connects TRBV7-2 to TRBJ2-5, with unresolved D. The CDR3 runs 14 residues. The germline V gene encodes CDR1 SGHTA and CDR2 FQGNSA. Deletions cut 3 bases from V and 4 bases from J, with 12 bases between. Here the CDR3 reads CASSLSGWGETQYF. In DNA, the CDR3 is TGTGCCAGCAGCTTGTCGGGCTGGGGAGAGACCCAGTACTTC.

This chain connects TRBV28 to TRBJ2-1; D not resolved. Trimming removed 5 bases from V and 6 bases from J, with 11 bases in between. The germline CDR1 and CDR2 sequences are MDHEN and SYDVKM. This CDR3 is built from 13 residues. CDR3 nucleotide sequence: TGTGCCAGCAGTGGTACCCTAGGCAATGAGCAGTTCTTC. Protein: CASSGTLGNEQFF.

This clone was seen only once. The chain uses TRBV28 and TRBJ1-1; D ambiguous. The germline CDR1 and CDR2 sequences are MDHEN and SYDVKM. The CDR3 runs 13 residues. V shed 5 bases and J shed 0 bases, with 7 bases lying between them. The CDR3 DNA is TGTGCCAGCAGTAGAGGTATGAACACTGAAGCTTTCTTT. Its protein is CASSRGMNTEAFF.

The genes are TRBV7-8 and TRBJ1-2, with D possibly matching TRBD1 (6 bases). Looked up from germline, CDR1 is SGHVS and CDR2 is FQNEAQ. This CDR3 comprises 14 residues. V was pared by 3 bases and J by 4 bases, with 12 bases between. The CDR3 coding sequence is TGTGCCAGCAGCTTTGAGAGAGGGGGCTATGGCTACACCTTC. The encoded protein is CASSFERGGYGYTF.

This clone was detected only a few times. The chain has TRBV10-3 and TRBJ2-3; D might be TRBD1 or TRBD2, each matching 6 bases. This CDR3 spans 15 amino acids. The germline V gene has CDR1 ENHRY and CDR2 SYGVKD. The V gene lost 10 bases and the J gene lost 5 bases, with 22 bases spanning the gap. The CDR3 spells CATEKGGPGRDTQYF. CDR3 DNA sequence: TGTGCCACGGAGAAGGGGGGTCCCGGAAGAGATACGCAGTATTTT.

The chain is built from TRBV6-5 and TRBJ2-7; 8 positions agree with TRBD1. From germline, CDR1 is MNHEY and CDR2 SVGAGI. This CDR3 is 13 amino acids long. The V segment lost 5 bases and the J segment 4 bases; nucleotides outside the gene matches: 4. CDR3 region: CASSRDRKYEQYF. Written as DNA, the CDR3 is TGTGCCAGCAGTCGGGACAGGAAATACGAGCAGTACTTC.

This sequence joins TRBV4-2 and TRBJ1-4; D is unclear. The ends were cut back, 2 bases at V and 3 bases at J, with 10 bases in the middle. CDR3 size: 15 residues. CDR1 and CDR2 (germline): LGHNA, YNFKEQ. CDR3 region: CASSQSGVSNEKLFF. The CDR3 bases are TGTGCCAGCAGCCAATCTGGTGTTTCTAATGAAAAACTGTTTTTT.

The CDR3 protein is CAWTRTSVEQYF. CDR3 coding DNA: TGTGCCTGGACTAGGACCTCGGTCGAGCAGTACTTC. The chain uses TRBV30 and TRBJ2-5; no reliable D call. The DNA end favors TRBJ2-7, so the J call may be wrong. CDR1 GTSNPN and CDR2 SVGIG come from the germline V gene (reference sequence). CDR3 size: 12 residues.

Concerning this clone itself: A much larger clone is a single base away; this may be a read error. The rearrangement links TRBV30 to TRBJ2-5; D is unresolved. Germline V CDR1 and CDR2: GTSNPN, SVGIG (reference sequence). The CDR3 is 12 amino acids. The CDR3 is CAWGVQGETQYF. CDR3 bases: TGTGCCTGGGGTGTCCAAGGGGAGACCCAGTACTTC.

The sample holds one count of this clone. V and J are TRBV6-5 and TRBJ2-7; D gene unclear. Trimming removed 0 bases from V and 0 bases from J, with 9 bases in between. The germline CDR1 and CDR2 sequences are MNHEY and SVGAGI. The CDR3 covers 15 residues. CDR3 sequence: CASSYSVESSYEQYF. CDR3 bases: TGTGCCAGCAGTTACTCGGTGGAGAGCTCCTACGAGCAGTACTTC.

The DNA for the CDR3 is TGCGCCAGCAGCCCCCTAACTAGCGGGAGGGCAGATACGCAGTATTTT. Encoded protein: CASSPLTSGRADTQYF. The chain has TRBV5-1 and TRBJ2-3; 13 nucleotides agree with TRBD2. This CDR3 comprises 16 residues. The germline gives CDR1 SGHRS, CDR2 YFSETQ. V lost 4 bases to trimming and J lost 4 bases; unmatched junction nucleotides: 6.

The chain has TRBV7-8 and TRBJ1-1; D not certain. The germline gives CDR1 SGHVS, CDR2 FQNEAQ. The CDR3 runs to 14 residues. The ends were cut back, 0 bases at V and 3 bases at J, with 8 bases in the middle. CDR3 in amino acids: CASSLAGSHTEAFF. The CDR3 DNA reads TGTGCCAGCAGCTTAGCGGGCAGCCACACTGAAGCTTTCTTT.

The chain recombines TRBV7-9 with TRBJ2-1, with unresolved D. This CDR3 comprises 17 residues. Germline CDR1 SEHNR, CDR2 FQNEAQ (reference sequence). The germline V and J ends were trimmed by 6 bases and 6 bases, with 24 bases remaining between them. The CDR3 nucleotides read TGTGCCAGCAGTGGGATTAAGGGTTCCAGCTTGACCAATGAGCAGTTCTTC. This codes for CASSGIKGSSLTNEQFF.

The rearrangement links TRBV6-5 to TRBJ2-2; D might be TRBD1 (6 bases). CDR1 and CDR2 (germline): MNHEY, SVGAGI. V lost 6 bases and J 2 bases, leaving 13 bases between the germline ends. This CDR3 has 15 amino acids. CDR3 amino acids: CASRPRQANTGELFF. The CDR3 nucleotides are TGTGCCAGCAGGCCCAGACAGGCTAACACCGGGGAGCTGTTTTTT.

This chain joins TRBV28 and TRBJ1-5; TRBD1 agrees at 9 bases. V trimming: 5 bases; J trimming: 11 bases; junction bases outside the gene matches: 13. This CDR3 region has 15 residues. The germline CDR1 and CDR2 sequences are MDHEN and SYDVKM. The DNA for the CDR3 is TGTGCCAGCAGTCTTATACAGGGGGCATTTTTGTCCCAGCATTTT. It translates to CASSLIQGAFLSQHF. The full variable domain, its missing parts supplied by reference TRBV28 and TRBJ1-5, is DVKVTQSSRYLVKRTGEKVFLECVQDMDHENMFWYRQDPGLGLRLIYFSYDVKMKEKGDIPEGYSVSREKKERFSLILESASTNQTSMYLCASSLIQGAFLSQHFGDGTRLSIL.